Sequencing of this T cell receptor (beta chain) was carried out in a study of blood T cell repertoires in COVID-19. Background on the study: The United States, Italy and Spain provided the acute and convalescent COVID-19 samples.

The length of the CDR3 is 14 residues. Germline CDR1 MNHEY, CDR2 SVGAGI. Trimming stripped 4 bases from V and 5 bases from J, with 14 bases between. Measured with immunoSEQ multiplex PCR; TCRdb has only the in-frame clones, and not every one. The sample lists approximately 160,000 clones; less than 90% were seen once. Participants were aged 18 to 89 years, lived in around 25 US areas, and enrolled virtually. Specimen: PBMCs or T cells enriched from blood (not recorded which). This receptor was identified in a woman between 50 and 59 years old who had recovered from COVID-19. The V call is TRBV6-5, the J call TRBJ1-1, with D perhaps TRBD1 (6 bases). CDR3 residues: CASSSPAGETEAFF. DNA for the CDR3: TGTGCCAGCAGTTCCCCGGCAGGGGAAACTGAAGCTTTCTTT.